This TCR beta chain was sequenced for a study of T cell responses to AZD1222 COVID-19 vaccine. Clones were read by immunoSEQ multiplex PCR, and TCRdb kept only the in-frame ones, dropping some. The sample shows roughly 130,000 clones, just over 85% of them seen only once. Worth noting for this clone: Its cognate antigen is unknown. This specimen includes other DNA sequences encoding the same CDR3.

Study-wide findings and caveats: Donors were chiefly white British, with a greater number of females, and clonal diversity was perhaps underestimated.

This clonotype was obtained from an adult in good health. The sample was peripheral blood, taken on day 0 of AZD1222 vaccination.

The DNA for the CDR3 is TGCGCCAGCAGCTTGGAAGGGGACTATGGCTACACCTTC. Residues: CASSLEGDYGYTF. The J gene is TRBJ1-2, the V gene TRBV5-1, with a possible D match to TRBD1 (5 bases). V dropped 0 bases and J dropped 3 bases, with 6 bases sitting between them. The CDR3 is made up of 13 amino acids. CDR1 is SGHRS and CDR2 is YFSETQ in the germline V gene.